This TCR beta chain appears in the sequencing data of a study of T cells in Graves' hyperthyroidism and ophthalmopathy. The study, taken as a whole, reports: By a 13 V-J model, ophthalmopathy was set apart from stable hyperthyroidism.

Germline CDR1 reads SGHAT; CDR2 reads FQNNGV. The CDR3 is made up of 15 amino acids. V gave up 5 bases and J gave up 3 bases, with 16 bases separating them. The TCR beta CDR3 regions underwent amplification using RNA transcripts as the source. During a first-round RT-PCR of the TCR CDR3, the HTBI primer set was used. TCRdb called the multiplex PCR reads again in MiXCR, with one record for every CDR3 protein. The table lists under 800,000 distinct CDR3 sequences, about 14% of them singletons, with about a tenth in the top ten. For this clonotype: What it binds is not known.

This clonotype originated in a young woman with Graves' hyperthyroidism. Sequencing was done on a sample of blood. V gene TRBV11-2 combines with J gene TRBJ1-1; D gene ambiguous. The CDR3 nucleotides are TGTGCCAGCAGCAAAGGCCTGGACTATTACACTGAAGCTTTCTTT. This gives the protein CASSKGLDYYTEAFF. The full variable domain, in which reference TRBV11-2 and TRBJ1-1 provide the parts outside the CDR3, is EAGVAQSPRYKIIEKRQSVAFWCNPISGHATLYWYQQILGQGPKLLIQFQNNGVVDDSQLPKDRFSAERLKGVDSTLKIQPAKLEDSAVYLCASSKGLDYYTEAFFGQGTRLTVV.